One sample yielded the 7 T cell receptor beta chains listed below, sequenced in a study of blood T cell repertoires in COVID-19. Only in-frame clones appear in the TCRdb table, and some are missing; sequencing was by immunoSEQ multiplex PCR. Of 210,000 or so clones detected, 75% to 85% appear once; the ten largest clones hold approximately 4.3%. The sample consisted of PBMCs or T cells enriched from blood (not recorded which). The source is a man under 40 with acute COVID-19.

This rearrangement joins TRBV5-5 to TRBJ1-5; unclear D gene. This CDR3 contains 15 residues. Germline V CDR1 and CDR2: SGHKS, YYEKEE (reference sequence). Trimming left V 3 bases short and J 3 bases short, with 13 bases between. CDR3 sequence (DNA): TGTGCCAGCAGCTCCGGCGTGGCGGACAATCAGCCCCAGCATTTT. This encodes CASSSGVADNQPQHF.

This clone has a handful of counts. The chain links TRBV19 to TRBJ1-6, with 9 bases matching TRBD1. From germline, CDR1 is LNHDA and CDR2 SQIVND (reference sequence). This CDR3 has 15 amino acids. The V gene end was trimmed by 6 bases and the J gene end by 6 bases; junction bases not matched to a gene: 6. CDR3 DNA sequence: TGTGCCAGTAGGCTGGACAGGGGCGTTAATTCACCCCTCCACTTT. The encoded protein is CASRLDRGVNSPLHF. The full variable domain, with the rest looked up from reference TRBV19 and TRBJ1-6, is DGGITQSPKYLFRKEGQNVTLSCEQNLNHDAMYWYRQDPGQGLRLIYYSQIVNDFQKGDIAEGYSVSREKKESFPLTVTSAQKNPTAFYLCASRLDRGVNSPLHFGNGTRLTVT.

The chain combines TRBV5-5 with TRBJ1-5; D uncertain. Trimming left V 0 bases short and J 5 bases short, with 12 bases between. The length of the CDR3 is 15 residues. Germline V gives CDR1 SGHKS, CDR2 YYEKEE (reference sequence). CDR3 DNA sequence: TGTGCCAGCAGCTTGGCGGTTCAGACATATCAGCCCCAGCATTTT. Protein product: CASSLAVQTYQPQHF. Full variable domain (outside the CDR3, taken from reference TRBV5-5 and TRBJ1-5): DAGVTQSPTHLIKTRGQQVTLRCSPISGHKSVSWYQQVLGQGPQFIFQYYEKEERGRGNFPDRFSARQFPNYSSELNVNALLLGDSALYLCASSLAVQTYQPQHFGDGTRLSIL.

The chain recombines TRBV4-1 with TRBJ1-2; D gene uncertain. With 1 base removed from V and 0 bases from J, the gap between germline ends came to 9 bases. This CDR3 is 15 amino acids long. Germline CDR1 MGHRA, CDR2 YSYEKL. CDR3 region: CASSQGGGSNYGYTF. The CDR3 DNA reads as TGCGCCAGCAGCCAAGGCGGTGGCTCTAACTATGGCTACACCTTC.

The chain joins TRBV18 to TRBJ2-3, with 8 bases fitting TRBD1. CDR1 KGHSH and CDR2 LQKENI come from the germline V gene. The CDR3 length is 14 residues. J was trimmed by 4 bases and V by 6 bases; bases with no gene match: 6. The CDR3 region has the DNA TGTGCCAGCTCTCAGTCGACAGGGGCAGATACGCAGTATTTT. Encoded protein: CASSQSTGADTQYF.

The chain uses TRBV29-1 and TRBJ1-3, with D possibly TRBD1 on 5 matching bases. The V gene lost 8 bases and the J gene lost 1 base, with 9 bases spanning the gap. The germline gives CDR1 SQVTM, CDR2 ANQGSEA. The CDR3 contains 12 residues. The CDR3 region is CSLRGSGNTIYF. The DNA of the CDR3 is TGCAGCCTGCGGGGGTCTGGAAACACCATATATTTT.

The genes are TRBV3-1 (or the pseudogene TRBV3-2) and TRBJ2-3, with D tentatively TRBD2 (6 bases). Germline CDR1 LGHDT, CDR2 YNNKEL (reference sequence). Trimming removed 0 bases from V and 1 base from J, with 11 bases in between. The CDR3 runs to 16 residues. CDR3 amino acids: CASSQDRGLGTDTQYF. For the CDR3, the DNA is TGTGCCAGCAGCCAAGACCGGGGGTTGGGCACAGATACGCAGTATTTT.